Listed here is a single T cell receptor (beta chain). This sample's TCRbeta library carried unique molecular identifier barcodes. TCRdb fed the PCR reads into MiXCR, producing one record per CDR3 protein. The sample includes fewer than 400,000 distinct CDR3 sequences, around 21% of them seen just once. This entry comes from a study of T-cell reconstitution after alpha-beta-depleted transplantation in children. Germline V gene lookup returns CDR1 LGHNA and CDR2 YNFKEQ. J lost 0 bases, V lost 0 bases, and 9 bases had no gene match. The CDR3 sequence is 20 residues long. The clonotype comes from a human donor who donated a stem cell graft to a child with acute myeloid leukemia. The rearrangement links TRBV4-2 to TRBJ2-1, with 12 bases aligning to TRBD2. Here the sequenced sample was PBMCs from the stem cell graft donor, taken from the stem cell graft. The CDR3 nucleotides read TGTGCCAGCAGCCAAGATATGGCTAGCGGGAGGGGAAGCTCCTACAATGAGCAGTTCTTC. Amino acid sequence: CASSQDMASGRGSSYNEQFF.